Sequencing of this T cell receptor beta chain was carried out in a study of T cells in Graves' hyperthyroidism and ophthalmopathy. The CDR3 spans 15 residues. Germline V gene data show CDR1 as DFQATT and CDR2 as SNEGSKA (reference sequence). V shed 6 bases and J 0 bases; nucleotides not matched to a gene: 6. Amplified regions were TCR beta CDR3 sequences from RNA transcripts. Primed by the HTBI set, a first-round RT-PCR was run on the TCR CDR3. TCRdb re-analysed the multiplex PCR reads in MiXCR, keeping a single row per CDR3 protein. The table shows more than 450,000 distinct CDR3 sequences, with approximately 15% occurring only once. Study-wide results and caveats: Most clonotypes expanded in thyroid above 0.001 were likewise present in blood.

This clonotype was seen many times. The antigen remains undetermined. Sequenced sample: blood. The chain links TRBV20-1 to TRBJ2-3; 10 bases line up with TRBD1. The clonotype was recovered from a woman in her thirties or forties with Graves' hyperthyroidism. The CDR3 loop is CSARTGGTSTDTQYF. CDR3 DNA sequence: TGCAGTGCGCGGACAGGGGGAACTAGCACAGATACGCAGTATTTT.